This T cell receptor beta chain was sequenced for a study of shared clonotypes between healthy human individuals. Study details: The study enrolled a couple of women and a few men aged 18 to 49.

A remark on this clone: Its matching antigen is unknown.

Germline CDR1 is WSHSY and CDR2 is SAAADI. Unmatched junction bases numbered 2, after V lost 8 bases and J lost 0 bases. The CDR3 runs 13 residues. Findings of the study overall: Non-shared clonotypes showed lower generation probabilities than clonotypes common to all four donors. Donors were few, which limited the genetic and exposure-history diversity represented.

Evenly divided among several immunoSEQ plates was the genomic DNA of each subset. The assay was immunoSEQ multiplex PCR, and TCRdb's table has in-frame clones only and misses some. The sample has 2,100,000 or so clones, approximately 96% seen once. Material: naive CD4+ T cells sorted from blood. This sample's subset: CD45RA+ positively selected. The source of this sequence is a man aged 18 to 30 in good health. The V call is TRBV10-2, the J call TRBJ2-5; TRBD2 aligns across 8 bases. The DNA of the CDR3 is TGCGCCAGCGGACTAGCTTACCAAGAGACCCAGTACTTC. This codes for CASGLAYQETQYF.